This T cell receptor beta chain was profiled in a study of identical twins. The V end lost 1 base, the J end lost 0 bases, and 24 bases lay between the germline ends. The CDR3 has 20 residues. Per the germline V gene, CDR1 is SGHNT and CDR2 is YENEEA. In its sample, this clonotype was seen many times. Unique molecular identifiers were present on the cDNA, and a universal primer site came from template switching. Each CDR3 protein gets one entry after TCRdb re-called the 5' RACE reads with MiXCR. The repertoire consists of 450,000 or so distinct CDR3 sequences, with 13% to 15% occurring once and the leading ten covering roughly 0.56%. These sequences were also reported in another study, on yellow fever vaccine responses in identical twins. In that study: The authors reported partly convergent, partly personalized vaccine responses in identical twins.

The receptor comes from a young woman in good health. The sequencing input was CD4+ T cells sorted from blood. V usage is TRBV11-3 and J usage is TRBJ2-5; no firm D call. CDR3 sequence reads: CASSLGVAGGIRKYQETQYF. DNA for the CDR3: TGTGCCAGCAGCTTAGGGGTGGCAGGCGGTATAAGAAAGTACCAAGAGACCCAGTACTTC. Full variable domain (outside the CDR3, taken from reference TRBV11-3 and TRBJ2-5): EAGVVQSPRYKIIEKKQPVAFWCNPISGHNTLYWYLQNLGQGPELLIRYENEEAVDDSQLPKDRFSAERLKGVDSTLKIQPAELGDSAVYLCASSLGVAGGIRKYQETQYFGPGTRLLVL.